What follows are 21 T cell receptor beta chains derived from one specimen sequenced in a study of graft-versus-host responses after intestinal transplantation. Clones were sequenced by immunoSEQ multiplex PCR, and TCRdb holds only the in-frame ones, with some missing. The table shows 4,000 to 5,500 clones, with 25% to 35% occurring only once. Irradiated, violet-dye-labeled stimulator cells, around 200,000 in number, were plated with around 200,000 CFSE-labeled responder cells. Sequenced here: alloreactive CD8+ T cells from a mixed lymphocyte reaction culture, sampled before transplantation. Subset: CFSE-low proliferating T cells sorted from approximately six-day pre-transplant mixed lymphocyte reaction (GvH or HvG direction). These TCRs come from a human patient who was an organ donor for intestinal transplantation.

The chain couples TRBV2 to TRBJ1-3; D gene unclear. CDR1 and CDR2 (germline): SNHLY, FYNNEI. The CDR3 extends over 14 amino acids. V lost 7 bases to trimming and J lost 0 bases, with 10 bases between them. The CDR3 loop reads CASKEESSGNTIYF. The CDR3 nucleotides are TGTGCCAGCAAGGAGGAATCCTCTGGAAACACCATATATTTT.

The chain employs TRBV9 and TRBJ2-5; 7 bases align to TRBD2. CDR3 length: 17 amino acids. J lost 4 bases, V lost 3 bases, and 15 bases had no gene match. CDR1 is SGDLS and CDR2 is YYNGEE in the germline V gene. The CDR3 spells CASSEGGVRIRGETQYF. CDR3 coding DNA: TGTGCCAGCAGCGAGGGAGGGGTGCGGATTAGAGGAGAGACCCAGTACTTC.

A note on this clone: With a far larger clone one base away, a read error is the likely cause. Other DNA sequences in the sample encode the same CDR3. The chain combines TRBV7-7 with TRBJ1-2; D is perhaps TRBD1 (6 bases). The CDR3 loop spans 13 amino acids. Germline V CDR1 and CDR2: SSHAT, FNYEAQ (reference sequence). CDR3 DNA sequence: TGTGCTAGCAGCTTAACCCCAGGGGAGGGCTACACCTTC. This sequence encodes CASSLTPGEGYTF. Using reference TRBV7-7 and TRBJ1-2 for the parts outside the CDR3, the full variable domain is GAGVSQSPRYKVTKRGQDVTLRCDPISSHATLYWYQQALGQGPEFLTYFNYEAQPDKSGLPSDRFSAERPEGSISTLTIQRTEQRDSAMYRCASSLTPGEGYTFGSGTRLTVV.

This clone showed up just a few times. The junction shows a germline mismatch at one end, possibly a read error. V is TRBV7-3 and J is TRBJ1-4, with a tentative D call TRBD1 (5 bases). Germline lookup yields CDR1 SGHTA and CDR2 FQGTGA. The CDR3 extends over 15 amino acids. CDR3 sequence: CASSLDISANEKLFF. The CDR3 DNA follows: TGCGCCAGCAGCCTGGACATTTCGGCTAATGAAAAACTGTTTTTT.

This clone has just a few counts. J is TRBJ2-1 and V is TRBV9; 12 bases agree with TRBD2. CDR1 and CDR2 from the germline V gene are SGDLS and YYNGEE. The CDR3 runs to 20 residues. V trimming: 0 bases; J trimming: 2 bases; junction bases outside the gene matches: 12. In nucleotides, the CDR3 is TGTGCCAGCAGCGTAGGACTAGCGGGGGACCACGTTGCGACCTACAATGAGCAGTTCTTC. This gives the protein CASSVGLAGDHVATYNEQFF.

This chain uses TRBV5-1 with TRBJ1-2, with D possibly matching TRBD1 (5 bases). Trimming removed 0 bases at V and 0 bases at J, with 18 bases between. The CDR3 runs to 18 residues. Germline V CDR1 and CDR2: SGHRS, YFSETQ. The CDR3 is CASSLALFGPGANYGYTF. The DNA of the CDR3 is TGCGCCAGCAGCTTGGCCTTATTCGGACCGGGGGCTAACTATGGCTACACCTTC.

The genes are TRBV30 and TRBJ1-1; D is unclear. In germline, CDR1 is GTSNPN, CDR2 SVGIG (reference sequence). Trimming took off 7 bases at V and 1 base at J, with 16 bases between the two ends. There are 14 residues in the CDR3. CDR3 sequence reads: CAFSRQRRNTEAFF. As DNA, the CDR3 is TGTGCCTTCTCCCGCCAAAGGAGGAACACTGAAGCTTTCTTT.

This clone qualifies as medium-sized. The chain joins TRBV5-5 to TRBJ1-6; 8 nucleotides agree with TRBD1. The J segment lost 6 bases and the V segment lost 0 bases, leaving 5 bases of the junction unmatched. This CDR3 has 16 residues. Germline V gene lookup returns CDR1 SGHKS and CDR2 YYEKEE (reference sequence). CDR3 coding DNA: TGTGCCAGCAGCTTGGATCCTGGACAGGGTAATTCACCCCTCCACTTT. Its translation: CASSLDPGQGNSPLHF.

In this sample, this clone turned up a few times. V is TRBV5-1 and J is TRBJ1-1; D is uncertain. This CDR3 contains 13 residues. The V end lost 2 bases, the J end lost 4 bases, and 9 bases lay between the germline ends. Germline CDR1 and CDR2: SGHRS and YFSETQ. The CDR3 DNA reads TGCGCCAGCAGCTTTGTCCCGAGCACTGAAGCTTTCTTT. The encoded protein is CASSFVPSTEAFF.

This clone has more than one count but fewer than ten. The chain joins TRBV30 to TRBJ2-2, with D maybe TRBD2 (6 bases). Germline V gene data show CDR1 as GTSNPN and CDR2 as SVGIG (reference sequence). Between the trimmed V and J ends, which lost 3 bases and 3 bases, there was a span of 11 bases. This CDR3 has 14 residues. CDR3 region: CAWSAGIYTGELFF. The CDR3 DNA sequence: TGTGCCTGGAGCGCGGGGATTTACACCGGGGAGCTGTTTTTT.

This clone occurred a few times. Here the CDR3 DNA reads TGTGCCAGCAGCTCCGGGACAGGGGGCCGTTCACCCCTCCACTTT. Amino acids: CASSSGTGGRSPLHF. The rearrangement links TRBV6-1 to TRBJ1-6; 12 bases match TRBD1. J lost 9 bases, V lost 6 bases, and 6 bases had no gene match. There are 15 residues in the CDR3. CDR1 is MNHNS and CDR2 is SASEGT in the germline V gene.

The V call is TRBV7-9, the J call TRBJ2-7, with 11 nucleotides matching TRBD1. Germline-derived CDR1 and CDR2 are SEHNR and FQNEAQ (reference sequence). There are 14 residues in the CDR3. J lost 6 bases, V lost 5 bases, and 6 bases had no gene match. CDR3 region: CASSTTGTGGEQYV. CDR3 coding DNA: TGTGCCAGCAGCACAACCGGGACAGGGGGCGAGCAGTACGTC.

This clone was observed a handful of times. At one of its ends the junction is not consistent with the germline gene, which may arise from a read error. In the same sample, other DNA sequences code for this CDR3. V and J are TRBV4-1 and TRBJ1-1; D is possibly TRBD1 (5 bases). The germline CDR1 and CDR2 sequences are MGHRA and YSYEKL. CDR3 length: 15 residues. The chain's CDR3 is CASRPTPTENTEAFF. In DNA form, the CDR3 reads TGTGCCAGCAGACCGACCCCGACAGAAAACACTGAAGCTTTCTTT.

This clone is labeled as medium-sized (0.01 to 0.1%). The rearrangement links TRBV9 to TRBJ1-5; no definite D call. This CDR3 has 13 amino acids. V lost 1 base to trimming and J lost 4 bases, with 6 bases between them. From germline, CDR1 is SGDLS and CDR2 YYNGEE. For the CDR3, the DNA is TGTGCCAGCAGCGTAAATTCAAATCAGCCCCAGCATTTT. It encodes CASSVNSNQPQHF.

The chain employs TRBV11-3 and TRBJ2-2; 12 bases line up with TRBD2. Germline V gene data show CDR1 as SGHNT and CDR2 as YENEEA. The V segment lost 5 bases and the J segment 7 bases; nucleotides outside the gene matches: 14. The CDR3 runs to 18 residues. The CDR3, as DNA: TGTGCCAGCAGCGCCGGAACTAGCGGGGGGCTTCTTATCGGGGAGCTGTTTTTT. Amino acid sequence: CASSAGTSGGLLIGELFF.

The V call is TRBV5-6, the J call TRBJ2-1, with D hard to call. The length of the CDR3 is 11 residues. V lost 2 bases to trimming and J lost 10 bases, with 7 bases between them. Per the germline V gene, CDR1 is SGHDT and CDR2 is YYEEEE. CDR3 nucleotide sequence: TGTGCCAGCAGCTTACAGTTAGAGCAGTTCTTC. Translated, it gives CASSLQLEQFF.

About this clone itself: Since the CDR3 does not end with the conserved phenylalanine or tryptophan, this likely comes from a read error. The chain recombines TRBV29-1 with TRBJ1-3; the D is unclear. Germline assignment: CDR1 SQVTM and CDR2 ANQGSEA. The CDR3 loop spans 13 amino acids. Deletions cut 3 bases from V and 5 bases from J, with 11 bases between. The CDR3 is CSVDPGERNTIYI. The CDR3 coding sequence is TGCAGCGTTGACCCCGGAGAAAGAAACACCATATATATT.

This clone is large (0.1 to 1%) by share. CDR3 sequence: CASSQGQHTEAFF. CDR3 coding DNA: TGTGCCAGCAGCCAGGGACAGCACACTGAAGCTTTCTTT. The rearrangement links TRBV7-3 to TRBJ1-1, with 7 positions matching TRBD1. CDR3 length equals 13 residues. Looked up from germline, CDR1 is SGHTA and CDR2 is FQGTGA. V lost 5 bases, J lost 3 bases, and 3 bases stayed unmatched.

This clone was seen a few times. The J gene is TRBJ2-7, the V gene TRBV27; D might be TRBD1 (6 bases). The CDR3 runs 12 residues. V lost 8 bases and J 2 bases, leaving 10 bases between the germline ends. Germline CDR1 MNHEY, CDR2 SMNVEV (reference sequence). CDR3 residues: CASGWGPYEQYV. The CDR3, as DNA: TGTGCCAGCGGATGGGGGCCCTACGAGCAGTACGTC.

This clone is labeled medium-sized. J is TRBJ1-4 and V is TRBV4-1; 11 nucleotides align to TRBD1. V lost 6 bases and J lost 7; bases outside the gene matches: 13. Germline CDR1 is MGHRA and CDR2 is YSYEKL. There are 17 residues in the CDR3. The CDR3 nucleotides read TGCGCCAGCAGTCCTACGCATTTGGGACAGGGGGTTGAAAAACTGTTTTTT. Its protein product is CASSPTHLGQGVEKLFF.

This clone occurred a few times. The chain carries TRBV11-3 and TRBJ2-1; TRBD2 might be the D (6 bases). Per germline, CDR1 SGHNT and CDR2 YENEEA. Trimming removed 5 bases from V and 7 bases from J, with 15 bases in between. CDR3 length: 14 amino acids. The CDR3 is CASSPRGGGNEQFF. The CDR3 region has the DNA TGTGCCAGCAGCCCCCGGGGTGGGGGGAATGAGCAGTTCTTC.